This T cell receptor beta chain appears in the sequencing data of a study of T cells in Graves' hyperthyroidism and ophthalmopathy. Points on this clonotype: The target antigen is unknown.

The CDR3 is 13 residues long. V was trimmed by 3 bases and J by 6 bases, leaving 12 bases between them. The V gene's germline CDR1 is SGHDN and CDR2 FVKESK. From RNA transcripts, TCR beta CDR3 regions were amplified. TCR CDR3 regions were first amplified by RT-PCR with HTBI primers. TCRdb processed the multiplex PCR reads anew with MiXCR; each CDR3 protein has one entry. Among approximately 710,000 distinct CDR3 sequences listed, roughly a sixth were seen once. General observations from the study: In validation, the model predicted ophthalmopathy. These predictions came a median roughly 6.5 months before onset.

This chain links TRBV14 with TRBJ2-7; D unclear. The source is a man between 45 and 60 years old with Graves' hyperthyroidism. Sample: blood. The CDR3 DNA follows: TGTGCCAGCAGCCAGCTAGGCCCTGCCGAGCAGTACTTC. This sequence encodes CASSQLGPAEQYF.